What follows is one T cell receptor beta chain and its context. The antigen is unknown. TCRdb keeps only in-frame clones here, not all; method: immunoSEQ multiplex PCR. Of under 7,000 clones in the sample, under 55% are singletons; the top ten hold about 7.8%. This sample was taken from a study of T cells in localized non-small cell lung cancer. Regarding the study as a whole: The study found T cell clonality highest in uninvolved adjacent lung, above tumor. When the top 100 tumor clones were examined, a median around 50 of them also appeared in the adjacent lung, which was paired and uninvolved. Without multi-region sequencing, intratumor heterogeneity could not be excluded. Elevated blood T cell density was associated with longer overall survival.

V was cut by 4 bases and J by 2 bases, with 15 bases left in between. There are 15 residues in the CDR3. The germline gives CDR1 SGHDN, CDR2 FVKESK. The source was lung tumor tissue, collected before any cancer treatment. This TCR derives from a man aged 35 to 69 with stage III lung adenocarcinoma. The chain uses TRBV14 and TRBJ2-7; D perhaps matches TRBD1 (6 bases). CDR3 DNA sequence: TGTGCCAGCAGCCCCTGGAGGACAGCTGCCTACGAGCAGTACTTC. Residues: CASSPWRTAAYEQYF.